Listed here are 32 T cell receptor beta chains from one sample, sequenced in a study of shared clonotypes between healthy human individuals. TCRdb's copy holds only in-frame clones and misses some; the assay was immunoSEQ multiplex PCR. Among fewer than 600,000 clones listed, 77% were seen once. Material: PBMCs. Receptors were obtained from a woman between 35 and 50 years old in good health. Some clones in this sample may be carry-over from other donors' samples.

V is TRBV11-2 and J is TRBJ2-7; no reliable D call. V dropped 0 bases and J dropped 5 bases, with 11 bases sitting between them. Germline V gene data show CDR1 as SGHAT and CDR2 as FQNNGV. This CDR3 is built from 14 residues. This CDR3 is CASSLERTPDEQYF. CDR3 nucleotides: TGTGCCAGCAGCTTAGAACGGACCCCTGACGAGCAGTACTTC.

CDR3 nucleotides: TGTGCCAGCAGCTTGGGGACCCAAGAGACCCAGTACTTC. This sequence encodes CASSLGTQETQYF. This chain connects TRBV7-8 to TRBJ2-5; possibly TRBD1 or TRBD2 for D (5 bases each). Trimming removed 3 bases from V and 1 base from J, with 6 bases in between. This CDR3 has 13 residues. Per the germline V gene, CDR1 is SGHVS and CDR2 is FQNEAQ. The full variable domain, its missing parts supplied by reference TRBV7-8 and TRBJ2-5, is GAGVSQSPRYKVAKRGQDVALRCDPISGHVSLFWYQQALGQGPEFLTYFQNEAQLDKSGLPSDRFFAERPEGSVSTLKIQRTQQEDSAVYLCASSLGTQETQYFGPGTRLLVL.

V and J are TRBV7-2 and TRBJ1-1, with a tentative D call TRBD1 (6 bases). The germline gives CDR1 SGHTA, CDR2 FQGNSA. This CDR3 spans 17 amino acids. The V gene lost 3 bases and the J gene lost 4 bases, with 21 bases spanning the gap. CDR3 sequence reads: CASSFGGWGKGGTEAFF. CDR3 nucleotide sequence: TGTGCCAGCAGCTTCGGTGGGTGGGGTAAGGGGGGCACTGAAGCTTTCTTT.

The CDR3 DNA sequence: TGTGCCATCAGACCTCTGGGGAACACTGAAGCTTTCTTT. Amino acids: CAIRPLGNTEAFF. This chain links TRBV10-3 with TRBJ1-1; no definite D call. V gave up 6 bases and J gave up 1 base, with 9 bases separating them. Germline CDR1 ENHRY, CDR2 SYGVKD. This CDR3 is built from 13 residues.

The chain recombines TRBV7-8 with TRBJ2-7; possibly TRBD1 for D (6 bases). With 1 base removed from V and 0 bases from J, the gap between germline ends came to 10 bases. Germline CDR1 and CDR2: SGHVS and FQNEAQ. The CDR3 is 15 residues long. The CDR3 bases are TGTGCCAGCAGCTTAGACAGGGTGAGCTCCTACGAGCAGTACTTC. It is translated as CASSLDRVSSYEQYF.

This chain links TRBV5-6 with TRBJ1-1; D is perhaps TRBD1 (5 bases). The CDR3 length is 15 residues. Between the trimmed V and J ends, which lost 0 bases and 4 bases, there was a span of 13 bases. Germline lookup yields CDR1 SGHDT and CDR2 YYEEEE. Here the CDR3 reads CASSLVGRGATEAFF. As DNA, the CDR3 is TGTGCCAGCAGCTTGGTCGGCAGAGGGGCCACTGAAGCTTTCTTT.

Comment on this clone: This same CDR3 is encoded by further DNA sequences in the sample. The chain employs TRBV7-9 and TRBJ1-5; D is unclear. Trimming removed 4 bases from V and 4 bases from J, with 8 bases in between. The germline gives CDR1 SEHNR, CDR2 FQNEAQ (reference sequence). The CDR3 is 13 residues long. This CDR3 is CASSSEGNQPQHF. CDR3 coding DNA: TGTGCCAGCAGCTCAGAAGGAAATCAGCCCCAGCATTTT.

The gene calls are TRBV10-3 and TRBJ2-7; tentatively, D is TRBD1 (5 bases). Trimming took off 6 bases at V and 2 bases at J, with 8 bases between the two ends. The CDR3 runs to 12 residues. Germline CDR1 reads ENHRY; CDR2 reads SYGVKD. The CDR3 is CAISRQPYEQYF. In DNA form, the CDR3 reads TGTGCCATCAGCAGACAGCCCTACGAGCAGTACTTC.

The chain has TRBV5-6 and TRBJ2-5; weak D call: TRBD2 (5 bases). Deletions cut 2 bases from V and 2 bases from J, with 7 bases between. The germline V gene encodes CDR1 SGHDT and CDR2 YYEEEE. CDR3 size: 13 residues. This CDR3 reads CASSFLAQETQYF. The CDR3 DNA reads as TGTGCCAGCAGCTTCTTAGCGCAAGAGACCCAGTACTTC.

Concerning this clone itself: The junction departs from the called germline gene at one end, perhaps through a read error. The rearrangement links TRBV15 to TRBJ2-1; 9 nucleotides match TRBD2. The CDR3 runs 16 residues. CDR1 and CDR2 from the germline V gene are LNHNV and YYDKDF (reference sequence). DNA of the CDR3: TGTGCCACCAGCACGTTAGCGGGAGAGTCCTACAGTGAGCAGTTCTTC. It specifies CATSTLAGESYSEQFF.

Points on this clone: A far larger clone is just one base off, so this is likely a read error. The genes are TRBV5-4 and TRBJ2-7; weak D call: TRBD1 (5 bases). Germline V gives CDR1 SGHNT, CDR2 YYREEE (reference sequence). The CDR3 has 13 residues. V lost 0 bases to trimming and J lost 1 base, with 5 bases between them. CDR3 coding DNA: TGTGCCAGCAGCTTGGACAGGTCCTACGAGCAGTACTTC. It is translated as CASSLDRSYEQYF.

The chain is built from TRBV6-6 and TRBJ2-1, with D perhaps assigned TRBD1 or TRBD2 (5 bases each). Germline V gene lookup returns CDR1 MNHNY and CDR2 SVGAGI (reference sequence). The CDR3 has 14 amino acids. Trimming left V 8 bases short and J 3 bases short, with 14 bases between. CDR3 DNA: TGTGCCAGCCTGGGGGTGTTAGGCTACAATGAGCAGTTCTTC. This encodes CASLGVLGYNEQFF.

The chain carries TRBV6-1 and TRBJ2-2, with D possibly TRBD2 on 6 matching bases. Germline CDR1 MNHNS, CDR2 SASEGT. The germline V and J ends were trimmed by 8 bases and 4 bases, with 17 bases remaining between them. This CDR3 is 15 amino acids long. CDR3 amino acids: CASGPTRLGTGELFF. The CDR3 DNA reads TGTGCCAGCGGACCGACTAGGCTGGGCACCGGGGAGCTGTTTTTT.

About this clone itself: A clone one base away is much larger, so this may be a read error. The chain joins TRBV7-2 to TRBJ2-5; the D is unclear. CDR3 length: 13 residues. Germline lookup yields CDR1 SGHTA and CDR2 FQGNSA. CDR3 sequence reads: CASSLGVAEIQYF. DNA for the CDR3: TGTGCCAGCAGCTTAGGGGTTGCGGAGATCCAGTACTTC.

The chain is built from TRBV19 and TRBJ2-5; D is unclear. The CDR3 loop spans 15 amino acids. CDR1 and CDR2 from the germline V gene are LNHDA and SQIVND (reference sequence). V dropped 4 bases and J dropped 2 bases, with 14 bases sitting between them. The CDR3 reads CASSRTPGPQETQYF. The DNA of the CDR3 is TGTGCCAGTAGTAGGACCCCGGGCCCACAAGAGACCCAGTACTTC.

With regard to this clone: One end of the junction fails to match germline, which may point to a read error. The V call is TRBV4-1, the J call TRBJ2-2; D tentatively reads TRBD1 or TRBD2 (5 bases each). The germline V gene encodes CDR1 MGHRA and CDR2 YSYEKL. This CDR3 has 16 amino acids. DNA for the CDR3: TGCGCCAGCAGCCAAGATCCGGGGACCAGCACCAGGGAGCTGTTTTTT. Translated, it gives CASSQDPGTSTRELFF.

The V and J genes are TRBV28 and TRBJ2-4; D uncertain. With 2 bases removed from V and 0 bases from J, the gap between germline ends came to 8 bases. CDR3 length: 15 amino acids. From germline, CDR1 is MDHEN and CDR2 SYDVKM. The CDR3 reads CASSLQQIAKNIQYF. The CDR3 coding sequence is TGTGCCAGCAGTTTACAGCAGATAGCCAAAAACATTCAGTACTTC.

This clone appeared once. V is TRBV23-1 and J is TRBJ2-7; unclear D gene. TRBV23-1 is sorted into the ORF group, with uncertain function. V shed 4 bases and J shed 3 bases, with 7 bases lying between them. The CDR3 extends over 12 amino acids. The DNA of the CDR3 is TGCGCCAGCAGTCTTTCGGTCTACGAGCAGTACTTC. Protein sequence: CASSLSVYEQYF.

This clone was found many times. The same CDR3 is also encoded by other DNA sequences in this sample. The chain has TRBV11-1 and TRBJ2-7; no definite D call. The length of the CDR3 is 12 residues. Trimming pared 1 base from V and 4 bases from J, leaving 5 bases between. Germline loops: CDR1 SGHAT, CDR2 FQDESV (reference sequence). For the CDR3, the DNA is TGTGCCAGCAGCTTAGACAAATACGAGCAGTACTTC. The encoded protein is CASSLDKYEQYF.

The gene calls are TRBV21-1 and TRBJ2-7; the table gives TRBD1 as D, unverified against the DNA. TRBV21-1 is tagged as a pseudogene. The CDR3 spans 17 residues. The CDR3, as DNA: TGTGCCAGCAGCAAAAATGGAGAGGGGACACCTCGTTACGAGCAGTACTTC. Protein sequence: CASSKNGEGTPRYEQYF.

The rearrangement joins TRBV5-6 to TRBJ2-1; TRBD2 is a possible D gene (6 bases). Per the germline V gene, CDR1 is SGHDT and CDR2 is YYEEEE. The length of the CDR3 is 14 residues. The V and J ends lost 5 bases and 2 bases respectively, with 11 bases between them. The CDR3 region has the DNA TGTGCCAGCAGTTCCCGACTAGCCTACAATGAGCAGTTCTTC. It specifies CASSSRLAYNEQFF.

There are many counts of this clone. The chain has TRBV7-6 and TRBJ2-3; TRBD2 might be the D (5 bases). This CDR3 has 15 residues. Trimming left V 5 bases short and J 7 bases short, with 19 bases between. From germline, CDR1 is SGHVS and CDR2 FNYEAQ. The CDR3 nucleotides read TGTGCCAGCAGCACAATAGGACGGGGATCACATACGCAGTATTTT. It specifies CASSTIGRGSHTQYF. Full variable domain (remainder filled in from reference TRBV7-6 and TRBJ2-3): GAGVSQSPRYKVTKRGQDVALRCDPISGHVSLYWYRQALGQGPEFLTYFNYEAQQDKSGLPNDRFSAERPEGSISTLTIQRTEQRDSAMYRCASSTIGRGSHTQYFGPGTRLTVL.

The count of this clone is one. This rearrangement joins TRBV5-1 to TRBJ2-3; D ambiguous. This CDR3 has 12 residues. The germline V and J ends were trimmed by 0 bases and 4 bases, with 3 bases remaining between them. The germline gives CDR1 SGHRS, CDR2 YFSETQ. The CDR3 nucleotides are TGCGCCAGCAGCTTGGGTTCAGATACGCAGTATTTT. This codes for CASSLGSDTQYF.

This clone came up many times. Other DNA sequences within the sample encode an identical CDR3. The V and J genes are TRBV21-1 and TRBJ2-1. TRBV21-1 is assigned pseudogene status. CDR3 length: 14 amino acids. The CDR3 spells CASSPFNSGDEQFF. The CDR3 DNA is TGTGCCAGCAGCCCCTTTAATTCTGGGGATGAGCAGTTCTTC.

V usage is TRBV7-2 and J usage is TRBJ2-2, with a weak D call TRBD1 (5 bases). Trimming cost V 5 bases and J 6 bases, with 19 bases left between them. The germline CDR1 and CDR2 sequences are SGHTA and FQGNSA. The CDR3 contains 16 residues. CDR3 DNA sequence: TGTGCCAGCAGCGAAGGGGTTGTAGTGCTGTCCGGGGAGCTGTTTTTT. It specifies CASSEGVVVLSGELFF.

The chain recombines TRBV7-8 with TRBJ2-2, with TRBD1 matching over 8 bases. This CDR3 contains 15 residues. Per the germline V gene, CDR1 is SGHVS and CDR2 is FQNEAQ. Trimming at V came to 2 bases and at J to 4 bases, leaving 3 bases not matched to a gene. This CDR3 reads CASSLQGAVTGELFF. For the CDR3, the DNA is TGTGCCAGCAGCTTACAGGGGGCCGTCACCGGGGAGCTGTTTTTT.

The rearrangement links TRBV28 to TRBJ2-7, with D possibly TRBD2 on 5 matching bases. Germline assignment: CDR1 MDHEN and CDR2 SYDVKM. The CDR3 contains 11 residues. Trimming left V 6 bases short and J 7 bases short, with 10 bases between. The CDR3 DNA sequence: TGTGCCAGCAGCGGAGGTTGGGAGCAGTACTTC. It encodes CASSGGWEQYF.

The chain recombines TRBV4-1 with TRBJ1-2, with 7 bases that match TRBD1. This CDR3 spans 14 amino acids. Per germline, CDR1 MGHRA and CDR2 YSYEKL. The V segment lost 11 bases and the J segment 4 bases; nucleotides outside the gene matches: 13. The CDR3, as DNA: TGCGCCGGCGGCCAAGACAGGGTGGGCTATGGCTACACCTTC. This encodes CAGGQDRVGYGYTF.

The chain combines TRBV5-1 with TRBJ2-3, with TRBD1 identical over 9 bases. The CDR3 covers 14 residues. Germline trimming cut 3 bases from V and 6 bases from J; bases unmatched to any gene: 5. Germline V gene lookup returns CDR1 SGHRS and CDR2 YFSETQ. CDR3 sequence reads: CASSSGTGSDTQYF. CDR3 DNA: TGCGCCAGCAGCTCTGGGACAGGGAGCGATACGCAGTATTTT.

Details on this clone: The junction and the germline gene differ at one end; a read error may be behind it. The chain carries TRBV29-1 and TRBJ1-1, with TRBD1 identical over 7 bases. Germline-derived CDR1 and CDR2 are SQVTM and ANQGSEA. CDR3 size: 11 residues. CDR3 sequence (DNA): TGCAGCGTTTGGGACAGAGGTCTGGCTTTCTTC. Translation: CSVWDRGLAFF. The whole variable domain, filled in from reference TRBV29-1 and TRBJ1-1, reads SAVISQKPSRDICQRGTSLTIQCQVDSQVTMMFWYRQQPGQSLTLIATANQGSEATYESGFVIDKFPISRPNLTFSTLTVSNMSPEDSSIYLCSVWDRGLAFFGQGTRLTVV.

The V and J genes are TRBV4-1 and TRBJ2-1; possibly TRBD2 for D (5 bases). In germline, CDR1 is MGHRA, CDR2 YSYEKL. Trimming removed 4 bases from V and 8 bases from J, with 21 bases in between. The CDR3 is 16 amino acids. The CDR3 here is CASSPKGLAGVDEQFF. As DNA, the CDR3 is TGCGCCAGCAGCCCAAAGGGTCTAGCTGGAGTCGATGAGCAGTTCTTC.

This chain joins TRBV29-1 and TRBJ1-1; D not certain. This CDR3 spans 11 amino acids. The V end was cut by 7 bases, the J end by 4 bases, with 10 bases between. Germline V gene sequence: CDR1 SQVTM, CDR2 ANQGSEA. The CDR3 DNA sequence: TGCAGCGGTCTTAGGGCCACTGAAGCTTTCTTT. Translation gives CSGLRATEAFF.